A single sample gave rise to the 28 T cell receptor beta chains below, sequenced in a study of PD-1 blockade in classical Hodgkin lymphoma. Libraries were prepared by immunoSEQ multiplex PCR; TCRdb keeps only in-frame clonotypes and omits some of them. The sample lists tens of thousands of clones; 88% were seen once. Time point given: cycle 4 day 1 (C4D1), after 6 weeks of nivolumab. The patients all showed relapse after autologous stem cell transplantation, while their brentuximab vedotin exposure varied. The sample here was peripheral blood mononuclear cells (PBMCs), taken before the fourth cycle of nivolumab. Source of these receptors: a human donor with classical Hodgkin lymphoma.

The CDR3 reads CASSLSWGLANNEQFF. The CDR3 DNA reads as TGTGCCAGCAGCTTATCCTGGGGACTAGCGAACAATGAGCAGTTCTTC. The rearrangement links TRBV7-9 to TRBJ2-1; 10 nucleotides align to TRBD2. The ends lost 2 bases at V and 5 bases at J; junction bases unmatched: 6. This CDR3 comprises 16 residues. From germline, CDR1 is SEHNR and CDR2 FQNEAQ (reference sequence).

This chain uses TRBV12-2 with TRBJ2-7; the table's D call of TRBD2 was not tested on the DNA. TRBV12-2 is recorded as a pseudogene. The CDR3 consists of 15 residues. CDR3 region: CASRPHGGGFYEQYF. The CDR3 DNA sequence: TGTGCAAGTCGCCCCCACGGCGGGGGGTTCTACGAGCAGTACTTC.

The chain joins TRBV6-4 to TRBJ1-2; D remains ambiguous. This CDR3 has 15 residues. CDR1 and CDR2 (germline): MRHNA, SNTAGT. Trimming cost V 3 bases and J 2 bases, with 13 bases left between them. The DNA of the CDR3 is TGTGCCAGCAGTGAAGCTCCAGGCGTAAACTATGGCTACACCTTC. Translation gives CASSEAPGVNYGYTF.

This clone is large in the sample. J is TRBJ1-2 and V is TRBV5-3, with a possible D match to TRBD1 (6 bases). TRBV5-3 is marked as an open reading frame, function uncertain. V lost 4 bases, J lost 8 bases, and 27 bases lay in between. The CDR3 is made up of 17 amino acids. As DNA, the CDR3 is TGTGCCAGAAGCCCCCCGGGACACATTCCCTACTATGGGGGCTACACCTTC. Its protein is CARSPPGHIPYYGGYTF.

This sequence joins TRBV5-1 and TRBJ2-5, with TRBD2 matching 13 bases. With V trimmed by 4 bases and J by 2 bases, 5 bases remained unmatched. The CDR3 contains 16 residues. The germline gives CDR1 SGHRS, CDR2 YFSETQ. The DNA of the CDR3 is TGCGCCAGCAGCACAGGGACTAGCGGGAATCAAGAGACCCAGTACTTC. Translating gives CASSTGTSGNQETQYF.

The table lists this clone with a count of one. The chain is built from TRBV5-1 and TRBJ2-3; D not certain. The CDR3 has 13 amino acids. Germline V gene data show CDR1 as SGHRS and CDR2 as YFSETQ. Trimming pared 4 bases from V and 4 bases from J, leaving 10 bases between. In nucleotides, the CDR3 is TGCGCCAGCAGCATCCCAAGCCCAGATACGCAGTATTTT. This gives the protein CASSIPSPDTQYF.

The chain couples TRBV5-1 to TRBJ2-2, with TRBD2 matching 9 bases. Trimming took 0 bases from V and 5 from J; bases not matched to a gene: 5. Germline CDR1 is SGHRS and CDR2 is YFSETQ. The CDR3 loop spans 16 amino acids. In nucleotides, the CDR3 is TGCGCCAGCAGCTTGGAGGTAGCGGGAGTTACCGGGGAGCTGTTTTTT. This gives the protein CASSLEVAGVTGELFF.

V usage is TRBV4-1 and J usage is TRBJ1-5, with 7 bases that match TRBD1. The CDR3 is 15 residues long. Germline loops: CDR1 MGHRA, CDR2 YSYEKL. J lost 7 bases, V lost 7 bases, and 13 bases had no gene match. The CDR3 protein is CASTPATGRGQPQHF. For the CDR3, the DNA is TGCGCCAGCACCCCAGCGACAGGGAGGGGACAGCCCCAGCATTTT.

CDR3 in amino acids: CASSIVHDTEAFF. The DNA for the CDR3 is TGTGCCAGTAGTATAGTGCACGACACTGAAGCTTTCTTT. The V gene is TRBV19, the J gene TRBJ1-1; no clear D gene. This CDR3 is built from 13 residues. Germline loops: CDR1 LNHDA, CDR2 SQIVND (reference sequence). V gave up 1 base and J gave up 3 bases, with 6 bases separating them.

This chain joins TRBV5-1 and TRBJ1-2, with 9 bases aligning to TRBD1. Trimming at V came to 4 bases and at J to 4 bases, leaving 5 bases not matched to a gene. The germline gives CDR1 SGHRS, CDR2 YFSETQ. The CDR3 is 14 amino acids. CDR3: CASSLTGGSYGYTF. In DNA form, the CDR3 reads TGCGCCAGCAGCCTAACAGGGGGCTCCTATGGCTACACCTTC.

The rearrangement joins TRBV6-4 to TRBJ2-2; tentatively, D is TRBD2 (6 bases). CDR1 and CDR2 from the germline V gene are MRHNA and SNTAGT. The CDR3 consists of 13 residues. V was trimmed by 4 bases and J by 8 bases, leaving 11 bases between them. As DNA, the CDR3 is TGTGCCAGCAGTGGCGGGGAACGGGGGGAGCTGTTTTTT. Its translation: CASSGGERGELFF.

The chain is built from TRBV6-5 and TRBJ2-5, with D perhaps assigned TRBD1 or TRBD2 (5 bases each). Germline assignment: CDR1 MNHEY and CDR2 SVGAGI. The V end was cut by 2 bases, the J end by 5 bases, with 9 bases between. This CDR3 is 13 amino acids long. The CDR3 DNA sequence: TGTGCCAGCAGTTACGGGGGTTTGGAGACCCAGTACTTC. Its protein is CASSYGGLETQYF.

The J gene is TRBJ2-7, the V gene TRBV27, with 8 positions matching TRBD1. Germline V gene sequence: CDR1 MNHEY, CDR2 SMNVEV (reference sequence). V shed 5 bases, J shed 1 base, and the junction held 4 bases outside the gene matches. The CDR3 covers 14 residues. The CDR3: CASSPRGLSYEQYF. The CDR3 nucleotides are TGTGCCAGCAGTCCCAGGGGGCTTTCCTACGAGCAGTACTTC.

The chain links TRBV7-9 to TRBJ1-4, with 7 bases fitting TRBD1. There are 16 residues in the CDR3. J gave up 0 bases and V 2 bases, and 3 bases lay outside the gene matches. In germline, CDR1 is SEHNR, CDR2 FQNEAQ (reference sequence). CDR3 sequence reads: CASSLQGGTTNEKLFF. The CDR3 nucleotides read TGTGCCAGCAGCTTACAGGGGGGGACAACTAATGAAAAACTGTTTTTT.

The sample holds a few counts of this clone. The J gene is TRBJ1-2, the V gene TRBV7-8, with 7 bases identical to TRBD1. Losses at the gene ends were 4 bases for V and 2 bases for J; bases not matched to a gene: 4. Germline CDR1 reads SGHVS; CDR2 reads FQNEAQ. The CDR3 is made up of 14 amino acids. The CDR3 is CASSSRDRNYGYTF. CDR3 bases: TGTGCCAGCAGCTCCCGGGACAGAAACTATGGCTACACCTTC.

V gene TRBV30 combines with J gene TRBJ2-3; weak D call: TRBD1 (6 bases). Germline CDR1 and CDR2: GTSNPN and SVGIG (reference sequence). The CDR3 contains 14 residues. V shed 5 bases and J shed 2 bases, with 14 bases lying between them. The CDR3 sequence: CAWGPRTDTDTQYF. Written as DNA, the CDR3 is TGTGCCTGGGGGCCACGGACAGACACAGATACGCAGTATTTT.

The chain carries TRBV4-1 and TRBJ2-3; 8 nucleotides match TRBD2. The CDR3 covers 16 residues. CDR1 MGHRA and CDR2 YSYEKL come from the germline V gene. The trim removed 4 bases at V and 4 bases at J, leaving 10 bases unmatched. The CDR3 sequence: CASSLDGSGSADTQYF. CDR3 DNA: TGCGCCAGCAGCCTCGACGGGAGCGGGAGCGCAGATACGCAGTATTTT.

This chain uses TRBV5-1 with TRBJ2-3, with a possible D match to TRBD1 (6 bases). The CDR3 is made up of 14 amino acids. Looked up from germline, CDR1 is SGHRS and CDR2 is YFSETQ. Deletions cut 4 bases from V and 0 bases from J, with 9 bases between. In nucleotides, the CDR3 is TGCGCCAGCAGCGCCGGACAGAGCACAGATACGCAGTATTTT. Translated, it gives CASSAGQSTDTQYF.

V gene TRBV2 combines with J gene TRBJ2-5; TRBD1 aligns across 8 bases. The CDR3 has 13 amino acids. From germline, CDR1 is SNHLY and CDR2 FYNNEI. With 6 bases clipped from V and 4 bases from J, the junction kept 4 bases outside the gene matches. The CDR3 protein is CASRRGQGETQYF. The DNA for the CDR3 is TGTGCCAGCAGAAGAGGACAGGGAGAGACCCAGTACTTC.

The rearrangement uses TRBV2 and TRBJ1-1; D not certain. V gave up 4 bases and J gave up 2 bases, with 11 bases separating them. CDR1 and CDR2 from the germline V gene are SNHLY and FYNNEI. The CDR3 extends over 14 amino acids. The CDR3: CASSVSSGNTEAFF. In DNA, the CDR3 is TGTGCCAGCAGTGTAAGCTCAGGTAACACTGAAGCTTTCTTT.

This sequence joins TRBV14 and TRBJ2-5; a weak D match, TRBD1 (5 bases). The CDR3 consists of 15 residues. V was clipped by 0 bases and J by 1 base, with 9 bases between them. Germline CDR1 reads SGHDN; CDR2 reads FVKESK. CDR3 nucleotide sequence: TGTGCCAGCAGCCAAGATCGCAGGGTCCAAGAGACCCAGTACTTC. Residues: CASSQDRRVQETQYF.

The chain joins TRBV13 to TRBJ1-6, with 7 bases identical to TRBD1. The junction had 6 bases not matched to a gene; V was cut back by 1 base and J by 0 bases. Germline-derived CDR1 and CDR2 are PRHDT and FYEKMQ (reference sequence). This CDR3 has 18 residues. This CDR3 reads CASSLAETGSSYNSPLHF. For the CDR3, the DNA is TGTGCCAGCAGCTTAGCCGAGACAGGGAGCTCCTATAATTCACCCCTCCACTTT.

The J gene is TRBJ2-3, the V gene TRBV5-4; 7 bases fit TRBD1. The junction had 5 bases not matched to a gene; V was cut back by 2 bases and J by 2 bases. The length of the CDR3 is 15 residues. Germline CDR1 and CDR2: SGHNT and YYREEE (reference sequence). For the CDR3, the DNA is TGTGCCAGCAGCTTCCGACAGGGAATCACAGATACGCAGTATTTT. It translates to CASSFRQGITDTQYF.

The genes are TRBV29-1 and TRBJ2-7, with 8 bases lining up with TRBD1. Looked up from germline, CDR1 is SQVTM and CDR2 is ANQGSEA. The trim removed 4 bases at V and 0 bases at J, leaving 5 bases unmatched. This CDR3 comprises 14 residues. The CDR3 sequence: CSVARTGSSYEQYF. The CDR3 bases are TGCAGCGTTGCTCGGACAGGGTCCTCCTACGAGCAGTACTTC.

The rearrangement joins TRBV5-1 to TRBJ2-7, with 8 bases fitting TRBD2. The V gene end was trimmed by 3 bases and the J gene end by 1 base; junction bases not matched to a gene: 9. The CDR3 has 16 residues. Germline values: CDR1 SGHRS, CDR2 YFSETQ. In DNA, the CDR3 is TGCGCCAGCAGCTCGGCGAGCGGGAGAGGTTCCTACGAGCAGTACTTC. This sequence encodes CASSSASGRGSYEQYF.

The chain is built from TRBV5-1 and TRBJ1-1; D not certain. The CDR3 has 13 amino acids. The germline V gene has CDR1 SGHRS and CDR2 YFSETQ. V lost 0 bases and J lost 0, with 3 bases in between. The CDR3 DNA sequence: TGCGCCAGCAGCTTGGAAGTGAACACTGAAGCTTTCTTT. It yields the protein CASSLEVNTEAFF.

The rearrangement uses TRBV9 and TRBJ2-3; D gene unclear. Between the trimmed V and J ends, which lost 1 base and 0 bases, there was a span of 6 bases. Germline V lookup: CDR1 SGDLS, CDR2 YYNGEE. This CDR3 contains 14 residues. CDR3 nucleotides: TGTGCCAGCAGCGTACAACCTAGCACAGATACGCAGTATTTT. It encodes CASSVQPSTDTQYF.

The chain recombines TRBV27 with TRBJ1-1; D remains ambiguous. The germline V gene has CDR1 MNHEY and CDR2 SMNVEV (reference sequence). The CDR3 is 13 residues long. Trimming took off 2 bases at V and 5 bases at J, with 9 bases between the two ends. The CDR3 spells CASSLGISTEAFF. Written as DNA, the CDR3 is TGTGCCAGCAGTTTAGGGATCTCGACTGAAGCTTTCTTT.